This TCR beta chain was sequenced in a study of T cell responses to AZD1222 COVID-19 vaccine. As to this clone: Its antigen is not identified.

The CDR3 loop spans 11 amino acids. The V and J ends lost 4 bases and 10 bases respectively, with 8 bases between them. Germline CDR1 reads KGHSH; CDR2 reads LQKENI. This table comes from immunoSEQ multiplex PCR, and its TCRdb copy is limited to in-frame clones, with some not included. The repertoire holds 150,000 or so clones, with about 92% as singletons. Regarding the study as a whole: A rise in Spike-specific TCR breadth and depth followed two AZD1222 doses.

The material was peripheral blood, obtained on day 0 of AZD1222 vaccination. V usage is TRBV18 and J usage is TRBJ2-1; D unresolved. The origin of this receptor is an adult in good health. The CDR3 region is CASSLQEEQFF. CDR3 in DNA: TGTGCCAGCTCACTCCAGGAGGAGCAGTTCTTC.